The rows below give T cell receptor beta chains drawn from one sample of a study of T cell responses to AZD1222 COVID-19 vaccine. Assay used: immunoSEQ multiplex PCR; TCRdb lists only in-frame clones, some missing. This repertoire shows 55,000 to 65,000 clones, roughly 85% found once; its top ten account for about 19%. The sequenced sample was peripheral blood, obtained on day 0 of AZD1222 vaccination. All receptors derive from an adult in good health. Each CDR3 is given with its conserved first and last residue. The D gene is left open where the match is weak. The size field is filled for only some rows; it gives once, few, many or a size class.

J gene: TRBJ2-7
clone size: NA
V gene: TRBV5-1
D gene: NA
CDR3 DNA: TGCGCCAGCAGCGTTGGGACACCCCTTGACGAGCAGTACTTC
CDR3 protein: CASSVGTPLDEQYF

J gene: TRBJ2-5
clone size: NA
V gene: TRBV6-6
D gene: NA
CDR3 DNA: TGTGCCAGCAGTTACTCCTCCCAGGGAGAGACCCAGTACTTC
CDR3 protein: CASSYSSQGETQYF

J gene: TRBJ1-5
clone size: NA
V gene: TRBV19
D gene: NA
CDR3 DNA: TGTGCCAGCCAAAAAAGACCCGATCTTTATAGCAATCAGCCCCAGCATTTT
CDR3 protein: CASQKRPDLYSNQPQHF

J gene: TRBJ2-7
clone size: NA
V gene: TRBV6-1
D gene: NA
CDR3 DNA: TGTGCCAGCAGTGAACCCTACGAGCAGTACTTC
CDR3 protein: CASSEPYEQYF

J gene: TRBJ2-5
clone size: NA
V gene: TRBV5-8
D gene: TRBD2
CDR3 DNA: TGTGCCAGCAGCTTCGGGCTAGCGGGGGCCCAAGAGACCCAGTACTTC
CDR3 protein: CASSFGLAGAQETQYF

J gene: TRBJ2-2
clone size: NA
V gene: TRBV6-4
D gene: TRBD2
CDR3 DNA: TGTGCCAGCAGTAACGGGGGGGCGAACACCGGGGAGCTGTTTTTT
CDR3 protein: CASSNGGANTGELFF

J gene: TRBJ1-2
clone size: NA
V gene: TRBV7-9
D gene: TRBD1
CDR3 DNA: TGTGCCAGCAGCTGGGACAGGGGGAGTTATGGCTACACCTTC
CDR3 protein: CASSWDRGSYGYTF

J gene: TRBJ1-2
clone size: NA
V gene: TRBV9
D gene: NA
CDR3 DNA: TGTGCCAGCAGCGTAGTGGGAGGGAGGCCAACTAACTATGGCTACACCTTC
CDR3 protein: CASSVVGGRPTNYGYTF

J gene: TRBJ1-2
clone size: many
V gene: TRBV5-6
D gene: NA
CDR3 DNA: TGTGCCAGCAGGCCCGGGAACGATGGCTACACCTTC
CDR3 protein: CASRPGNDGYTF

J gene: TRBJ2-1
clone size: NA
V gene: TRBV9
D gene: NA
CDR3 DNA: TGTGCCAGCAATCCGATTGGGGGTGCCGTGGGTGAGCAGTTCTTC
CDR3 protein: CASNPIGGAVGEQFF

J gene: TRBJ2-2
clone size: NA
V gene: TRBV3-1/TRBV3-2
D gene: TRBD1
CDR3 DNA: TGTGCCAGCCAGCGACAGGGGGAAGGGGAGCTGTTTTTT
CDR3 protein: CASQRQGEGELFF

J gene: TRBJ2-7
clone size: NA
V gene: TRBV5-1
D gene: NA
CDR3 DNA: TGCGCCAGCAGCTTGGCCAGGTCGCGGGGGCTAGGATCCTACGAGCAGTACTTC
CDR3 protein: CASSLARSRGLGSYEQYF

J gene: TRBJ2-7
clone size: NA
V gene: TRBV5-1
D gene: TRBD1
CDR3 DNA: TGCGCCAGCAGCCCCGGGACAGGGGTCCACGAGCAGTACTTC
CDR3 protein: CASSPGTGVHEQYF

J gene: TRBJ2-4
clone size: NA
V gene: TRBV5-1
D gene: NA
CDR3 DNA: TGCGCCAGCACCGACGGTCCACTGTCCTTAGCCAAAAACATTCAGTACTTC
CDR3 protein: CASTDGPLSLAKNIQYF

J gene: TRBJ1-5
clone size: NA
V gene: TRBV7-8
D gene: NA
CDR3 DNA: TGTGCCAGCAGCTTAGGGGGGACTAGTGCTCAGCCCCAGCATTTT
CDR3 protein: CASSLGGTSAQPQHF

J gene: TRBJ1-5
clone size: NA
V gene: TRBV15
D gene: NA
CDR3 DNA: TGTGCCACCAGCAGAGGGGGGAGCAATCAGCCCCAGCATTTT
CDR3 protein: CATSRGGSNQPQHF

J gene: TRBJ1-1
clone size: NA
V gene: TRBV6-5
D gene: TRBD1
CDR3 DNA: TGTGCCAGCAGTTACTCGAGGACAGGGGGCCTAGCTGTAGCTTTCTTT
CDR3 protein: CASSYSRTGGLAVAFF

J gene: TRBJ1-4
clone size: NA
V gene: TRBV2
D gene: NA
CDR3 DNA: TGTGCCACCGTTGAGGGACATTCGACTAATGAAAAACTGTTTTTT
CDR3 protein: CATVEGHSTNEKLFF

J gene: TRBJ1-1
clone size: NA
V gene: TRBV5-1
D gene: TRBD1
CDR3 DNA: TGCGCCAGCAGCCCTCTACTCCGCGACAGGGGCGCTGAAGCTTTCTTT
CDR3 protein: CASSPLLRDRGAEAFF

J gene: TRBJ1-4
clone size: NA
V gene: TRBV9
D gene: NA
CDR3 DNA: TGTGCCAGCAGCCGTAATGAAGGGCTGGGAGAAAAACTGTTTTTT
CDR3 protein: CASSRNEGLGEKLFF

J gene: TRBJ1-3
clone size: NA
V gene: TRBV18
D gene: NA
CDR3 DNA: TGTGCCAGCTCACCAATTGACCAGGCAGGAAACACCATATATTTT
CDR3 protein: CASSPIDQAGNTIYF

J gene: TRBJ1-5
clone size: NA
V gene: TRBV5-6
D gene: NA
CDR3 DNA: TGTGCCAGCAGCCGAAGACAGAATAGCAATCAGCCCCAGCATTTT
CDR3 protein: CASSRRQNSNQPQHF

J gene: TRBJ1-2
clone size: NA
V gene: TRBV19
D gene: TRBD1
CDR3 DNA: TGTGCCAGTAGTAAGAGACCGGGACAGGGGAACTATGGCTACACCTTC
CDR3 protein: CASSKRPGQGNYGYTF

J gene: TRBJ2-7
clone size: few
V gene: TRBV7-9
D gene: NA
CDR3 DNA: TGTGCCATCGAATCTGACTCATCCTCCTACGAGCAGTACTTC
CDR3 protein: CAIESDSSSYEQYF

J gene: TRBJ2-3
clone size: NA
V gene: TRBV10-3
D gene: NA
CDR3 DNA: TGTGCCATCAAGGGAAGCGATGATACGCAGTATTTT
CDR3 protein: CAIKGSDDTQYF

J gene: TRBJ2-7
clone size: NA
V gene: TRBV14
D gene: NA
CDR3 DNA: TGTGCCAGCAGCGGGGACACCTACGAGCAGTACTTC
CDR3 protein: CASSGDTYEQYF

J gene: TRBJ1-5
clone size: few
V gene: TRBV19
D gene: TRBD1
CDR3 DNA: TGTGCCAGTAGTATACCGGGACAGGGGGCGCGTCAGCCCCAGCATTTT
CDR3 protein: CASSIPGQGARQPQHF

J gene: TRBJ2-1
clone size: once
V gene: TRBV18
D gene: TRBD2
CDR3 DNA: TGTGCCAGCTCACAAACTAGCGGTTACAATGAGCAGTTCTTC
CDR3 protein: CASSQTSGYNEQFF

J gene: TRBJ2-1
clone size: NA
V gene: TRBV5-1
D gene: TRBD1
CDR3 DNA: TGCGCCAGCAGCTGGGACAGGCAGCAGTTCTTC
CDR3 protein: CASSWDRQQFF

J gene: TRBJ2-4
clone size: NA
V gene: TRBV24-1
D gene: NA
CDR3 DNA: TGTGCCACCAGTGAGGCAGGGCCAGCCAAAAACATTCAGTACTTC
CDR3 protein: CATSEAGPAKNIQYF

J gene: TRBJ1-1
clone size: NA
V gene: TRBV23-1
D gene: NA
CDR3 DNA: TGCGCCAGCAGTCAACGTCGTCACACTGAAGCTTTCTTT
CDR3 protein: CASSQRRHTEAFF

J gene: TRBJ2-7
clone size: NA
V gene: TRBV6-1
D gene: NA
CDR3 DNA: TGTGCCAGCAGTGAATGGGCCAGCGTGTACGAGCAGTACTTC
CDR3 protein: CASSEWASVYEQYF

J gene: TRBJ1-2
clone size: NA
V gene: TRBV12-3/TRBV12-4
D gene: TRBD1
CDR3 DNA: TGTGCCAGCACCAAACAGGGGACCTATGGCTACACCTTC
CDR3 protein: CASTKQGTYGYTF

J gene: TRBJ1-3
clone size: NA
V gene: TRBV2
D gene: NA
CDR3 DNA: TGTGCCAGCAGCGATTTGGACGGGTTCTCTGGAAACACCATATATTTT
CDR3 protein: CASSDLDGFSGNTIYF

J gene: TRBJ2-1
clone size: NA
V gene: TRBV11-2
D gene: NA
CDR3 DNA: TGTGCCAGCAGCTTAGATCAGGGACTGCCGCTACCCCATGAGCAGTTCTTC
CDR3 protein: CASSLDQGLPLPHEQFF

J gene: TRBJ2-5
clone size: NA
V gene: TRBV3-1/TRBV3-2
D gene: TRBD2
CDR3 DNA: TGTGCCAGCAGCCAAGATAGAGTCGGGAGGCAAACCCCTGAGACCCAGTACTTC
CDR3 protein: CASSQDRVGRQTPETQYF

J gene: TRBJ2-7
clone size: NA
V gene: TRBV6-5
D gene: TRBD1
CDR3 DNA: TGTGCCAGCAGTACCCGACAGGGTTCCTACGAGCAGTACTTC
CDR3 protein: CASSTRQGSYEQYF

J gene: TRBJ2-6
clone size: NA
V gene: TRBV27
D gene: NA
CDR3 DNA: TGTGCCAGCAGTTCGAGCAGGGGACTCTCTGGGGCCAACGTCCTGACTTTC
CDR3 protein: CASSSSRGLSGANVLTF

J gene: TRBJ1-6
clone size: NA
V gene: TRBV19
D gene: TRBD1
CDR3 DNA: TGTGCCAGTAGTATTGCTCGACAGGGAGTAGGTTCACCCCTCCACTTT
CDR3 protein: CASSIARQGVGSPLHF

J gene: TRBJ2-7
clone size: NA
V gene: TRBV3-1/TRBV3-2
D gene: NA
CDR3 DNA: TGTGCCAGCAGCCTTACATGGACGTCTAACGAGCAGTACTTC
CDR3 protein: CASSLTWTSNEQYF

J gene: TRBJ1-3
clone size: NA
V gene: TRBV19
D gene: TRBD1
CDR3 DNA: TGTGCCAGTAGTATTGGGACAGACTCTGGAAACACCATATATTTT
CDR3 protein: CASSIGTDSGNTIYF

J gene: TRBJ2-1
clone size: NA
V gene: TRBV2
D gene: NA
CDR3 DNA: TGTGCCAGCATACTAGGAGGGACAGTTGAGCAGTTCTTC
CDR3 protein: CASILGGTVEQFF

J gene: TRBJ1-4
clone size: NA
V gene: TRBV6-2/TRBV6-3
D gene: NA
CDR3 DNA: TGTGCCAGCAGTGACAGCTCTGCAACTAATGAAAAACTGTTTTTT
CDR3 protein: CASSDSSATNEKLFF

J gene: TRBJ2-7
clone size: NA
V gene: TRBV10-3
D gene: TRBD2
CDR3 DNA: TGTGCCATCAGAGTAGCGGGGGGCGCTTACGAGCAGTACTTC
CDR3 protein: CAIRVAGGAYEQYF

J gene: TRBJ1-1
clone size: NA
V gene: TRBV10-3
D gene: NA
CDR3 DNA: TGTGCCATCAGTGGTTTGCAGGGGAGGCCTGAAGCTTTCTTT
CDR3 protein: CAISGLQGRPEAFF

J gene: TRBJ1-5
clone size: NA
V gene: TRBV29-1
D gene: NA
CDR3 DNA: TGCAGCGTTGGGGGGGCAGTTAATCAGCCCCAGCATTTT
CDR3 protein: CSVGGAVNQPQHF

J gene: TRBJ2-3
clone size: NA
V gene: TRBV19
D gene: TRBD2
CDR3 DNA: TGTGCCAGTAGTAGGGGAGCGGGGGCCACAGATACGCAGTATTTT
CDR3 protein: CASSRGAGATDTQYF

J gene: TRBJ1-2
clone size: NA
V gene: TRBV5-5
D gene: NA
CDR3 DNA: TGTGCCAGCAGCGTCAGCCCACAGGGTGAAGGCTACACCTTC
CDR3 protein: CASSVSPQGEGYTF

J gene: TRBJ2-7
clone size: NA
V gene: TRBV6-5
D gene: NA
CDR3 DNA: TGTGTCAGCAGGGCCGCCGGAGCGAACTACGAGCAGTACTTC
CDR3 protein: CVSRAAGANYEQYF

J gene: TRBJ1-6
clone size: NA
V gene: TRBV19
D gene: NA
CDR3 DNA: TGTGCCAGTGCCAGGCAGGTTGATAATTCACCCCTCCACTTT
CDR3 protein: CASARQVDNSPLHF

J gene: TRBJ1-3
clone size: once
V gene: TRBV10-1
D gene: TRBD1
CDR3 DNA: TGCGCCAGCAGTGATGTCTTCCGGGACAGGGCTTACTACTCTGGAAACACCATATATTTT
CDR3 protein: CASSDVFRDRAYYSGNTIYF

J gene: TRBJ1-2
clone size: NA
V gene: TRBV7-8
D gene: NA
CDR3 DNA: TGTGCCAGCAGCTTAGCTCTGGGGGGTAACTATGGCTACACCTTC
CDR3 protein: CASSLALGGNYGYTF

J gene: TRBJ2-5
clone size: once
V gene: TRBV9
D gene: NA
CDR3 DNA: TGTGCCAGCAGCTCGACGGGACAAACGGAAGAGACCCAGTACTTC
CDR3 protein: CASSSTGQTEETQYF